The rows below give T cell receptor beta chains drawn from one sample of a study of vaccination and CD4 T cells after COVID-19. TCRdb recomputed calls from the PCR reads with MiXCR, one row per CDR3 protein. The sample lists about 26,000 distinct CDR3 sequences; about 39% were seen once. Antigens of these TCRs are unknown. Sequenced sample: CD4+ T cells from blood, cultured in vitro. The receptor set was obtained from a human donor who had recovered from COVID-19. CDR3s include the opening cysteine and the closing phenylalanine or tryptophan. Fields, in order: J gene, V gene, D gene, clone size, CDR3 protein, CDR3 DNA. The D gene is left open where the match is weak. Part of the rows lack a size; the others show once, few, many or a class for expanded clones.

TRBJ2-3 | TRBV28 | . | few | CASSPYTDTQYF | TGTGCCAGCAGTCCATACACAGATACGCAGTATTTT
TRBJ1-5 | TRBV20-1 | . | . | CSARVPPPGGSNQPQHF | TGCAGTGCTAGAGTTCCCCCCCCCGGGGGTAGCAATCAGCCCCAGCATTTT
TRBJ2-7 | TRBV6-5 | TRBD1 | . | CASSYSTTGSSYEQYF | TGTGCCAGCAGTTACTCTACGACAGGGAGCTCCTACGAGCAGTACTTC
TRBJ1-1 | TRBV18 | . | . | CASSPDVGGWAFF | TGTGCCAGCTCACCGGATGTGGGGGGATGGGCTTTCTTT
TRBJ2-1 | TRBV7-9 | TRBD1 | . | CASSSRDRAYNEQFF | TGTGCCAGCAGCTCCCGGGACAGGGCCTACAATGAGCAGTTCTTC
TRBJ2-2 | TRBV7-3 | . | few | CASSAQGANTGELFF | TGTGCCAGCAGCGCGCAGGGAGCGAACACCGGGGAGCTGTTTTTT
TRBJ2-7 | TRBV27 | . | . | CASSLLVSGGEQYF | TGTGCCAGCAGTTTACTGGTGTCGGGCGGGGAGCAGTACTTC
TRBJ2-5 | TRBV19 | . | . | CASGIRPGETQYF | TGTGCCAGTGGAATTAGACCTGGGGAGACCCAGTACTTC
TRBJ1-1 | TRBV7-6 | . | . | CASSTSGASTEAFF | TGTGCCAGCAGCACTAGCGGGGCGAGCACTGAAGCTTTCTTT
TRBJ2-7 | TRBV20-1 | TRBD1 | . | CSAYSGSGDSIYEQYF | TGCAGTGCCTACTCCGGGTCAGGGGACAGCATCTACGAGCAGTACTTC
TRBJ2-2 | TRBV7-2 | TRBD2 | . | CASSYRLAGAAGELFF | TGTGCCAGCAGCTACAGACTAGCGGGAGCGGCCGGGGAGCTGTTTTTT
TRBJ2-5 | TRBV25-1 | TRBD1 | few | CASSGAPGQGMGETQYF | TGTGCCAGCAGTGGGGCTCCGGGACAGGGGATGGGCGAGACCCAGTACTTC
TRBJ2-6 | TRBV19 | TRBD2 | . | CASSMAGGSGANVLTF | TGTGCCAGTAGTATGGCGGGGGGCTCTGGGGCCAACGTCCTGACTTTC
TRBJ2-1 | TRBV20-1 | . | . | CSARFSSYNEQFF | TGCAGTGCGCGTTTCTCCTCCTACAATGAGCAGTTCTTC
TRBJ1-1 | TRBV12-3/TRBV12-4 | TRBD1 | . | CASSLRQGETEAFF | TGTGCCAGCAGTTTAAGGCAGGGGGAAACTGAAGCTTTCTTT
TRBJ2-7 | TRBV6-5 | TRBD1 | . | CASSYPQGAKGSYEQYF | TGTGCCAGCAGTTACCCACAGGGGGCAAAGGGATCCTACGAGCAGTACTTC
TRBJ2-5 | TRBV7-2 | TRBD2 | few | CASSLISGLAGETQYF | TGTGCCAGCAGCTTAATATCGGGACTAGCGGGAGAGACCCAGTACTTC
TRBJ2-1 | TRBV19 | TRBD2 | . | CASSIELAGSRASYNEQFF | TGTGCCAGTAGTATTGAGTTAGCGGGATCTCGGGCCTCCTACAATGAGCAGTTCTTC
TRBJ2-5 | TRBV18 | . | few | CASSPSETQYF | TGTGCCAGCTCACCATCAGAGACCCAGTACTTC
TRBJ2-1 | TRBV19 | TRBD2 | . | CASSDVSGSRYNEQFF | TGTGCCAGTAGTGACGTTAGCGGGAGTAGGTACAATGAGCAGTTCTTC
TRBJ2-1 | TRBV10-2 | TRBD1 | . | CASTGQANYNEQFF | TGCGCCAGCACCGGACAGGCGAACTACAATGAGCAGTTCTTC
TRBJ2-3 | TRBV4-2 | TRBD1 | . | CASSQWGQGVSTDTQYF | TGTGCCAGCAGCCAGTGGGGACAGGGGGTGAGCACAGATACGCAGTATTTT
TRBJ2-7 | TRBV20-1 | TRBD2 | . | CSARERGLYEQYF | TGCAGTGCTAGGGAGCGGGGGCTCTACGAGCAGTACTTC
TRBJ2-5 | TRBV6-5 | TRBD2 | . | CASSFGGRQETQYF | TGTGCCAGCAGTTTCGGGGGGAGGCAAGAGACCCAGTACTTC
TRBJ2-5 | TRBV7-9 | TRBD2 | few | CASSWKRGEGQETQYF | TGTGCCAGCAGCTGGAAGCGGGGAGAGGGGCAAGAGACCCAGTACTTC
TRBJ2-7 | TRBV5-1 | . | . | CASSSGTLGREQYF | TGCGCCAGCAGCTCCGGGACTTTGGGGCGCGAGCAGTACTTC
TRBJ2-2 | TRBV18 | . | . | CASSPALTLNTGELFF | TGTGCCAGCTCACCAGCGCTGACACTGAACACCGGGGAGCTGTTTTTT
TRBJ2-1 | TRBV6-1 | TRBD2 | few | CASRRGLAGNNEQFF | TGTGCCAGCAGACGCGGACTAGCGGGAAACAATGAGCAGTTCTTC
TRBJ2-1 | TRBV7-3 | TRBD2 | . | CASSSATSVLHEQFF | TGTGCCAGCAGCTCCGCGACTAGCGTCTTGCATGAGCAGTTCTTC
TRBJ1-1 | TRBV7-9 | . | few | CASSLYGQMNTEAFF | TGTGCCAGCAGCCTATACGGGCAGATGAACACTGAAGCTTTCTTT
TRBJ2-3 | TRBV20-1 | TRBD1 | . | CSARARDRGFADTQYF | TGCAGTGCTAGAGCCAGGGACAGGGGGTTCGCAGATACGCAGTATTTT
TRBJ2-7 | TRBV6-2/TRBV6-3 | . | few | CASTHLLAYEQYF | TGTGCCAGCACCCACTTGCTGGCTTACGAGCAGTACTTC
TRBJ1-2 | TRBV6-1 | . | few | CASLRGRGRGGYTF | TGTGCCAGCCTCCGAGGTCGGGGGCGCGGGGGCTACACCTTC
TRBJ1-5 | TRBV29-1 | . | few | CSVDSLPGAGSQPQHF | TGCAGCGTTGATTCACTGCCCGGGGCGGGTAGTCAGCCCCAGCATTTT
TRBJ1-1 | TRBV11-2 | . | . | CASSSPTGQTKNTEAFF | TGTGCCAGCAGCTCACCCACTGGACAGACGAAGAACACTGAAGCTTTCTTT
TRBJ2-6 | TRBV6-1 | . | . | CASGRSTGANVLTF | TGTGCCAGCGGCAGGTCCACTGGGGCCAACGTCCTGACTTTC
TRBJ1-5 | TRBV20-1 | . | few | CSASPITAPSNQPQHF | TGCAGTGCTAGTCCCATCACGGCACCCAGCAATCAGCCCCAGCATTTT
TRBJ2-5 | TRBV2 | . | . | CASRRQALYQETQYF | TGTGCCAGCAGGCGACAGGCTTTGTACCAAGAGACCCAGTACTTC
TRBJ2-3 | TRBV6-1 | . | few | CASRKTTDTQYF | TGTGCCAGCAGGAAAACCACAGATACGCAGTATTTT
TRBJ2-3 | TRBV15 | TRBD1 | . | CATSRRTGGTDTQYF | TGTGCCACCAGCAGGAGGACAGGGGGCACAGATACGCAGTATTTT
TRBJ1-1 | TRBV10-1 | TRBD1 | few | CASSESGTGASSEAFF | TGCGCCAGCAGTGAGTCGGGGACAGGAGCTTCCTCTGAAGCTTTCTTT
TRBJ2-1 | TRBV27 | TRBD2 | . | CASSPERGGLSYNEQFF | TGTGCCAGCAGTCCTGAGCGGGGCGGGCTCTCCTACAATGAGCAGTTCTTC
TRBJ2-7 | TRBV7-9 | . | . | CASSRRDPYYEQYF | TGTGCCAGCAGTCGACGGGATCCTTACTACGAGCAGTACTTC
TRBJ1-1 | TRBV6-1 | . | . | CASSGDTRLFTTEAFF | TGTGCCAGCAGCGGGGACACTCGGCTATTTACCACTGAAGCTTTCTTT
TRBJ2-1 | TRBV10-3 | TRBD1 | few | CAISGPTGGSYNEQFF | TGTGCCATCAGTGGACCGACAGGGGGCTCCTACAATGAGCAGTTCTTC
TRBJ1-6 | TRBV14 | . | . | CASSLTRNSPLHF | TGTGCCAGCAGCCTAACACGGAATTCACCCCTCCACTTT
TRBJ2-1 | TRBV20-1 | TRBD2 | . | CSGNHRLAGINEQFF | TGCAGTGGCAATCACCGGCTAGCGGGGATCAATGAGCAGTTCTTC
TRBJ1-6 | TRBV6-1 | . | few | CASSQPTGTTNSPLHF | TGTGCCAGCAGCCAACCAACCGGGACAACCAATTCACCCCTCCACTTT
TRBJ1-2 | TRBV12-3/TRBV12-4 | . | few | CASSGTRKGYTF | TGTGCCAGCAGCGGGACAAGGAAGGGCTACACCTTC
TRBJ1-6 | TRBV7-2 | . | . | CASSLVGVIAYSPLHF | TGTGCCAGCAGCTTAGTGGGGGTTATCGCGTATTCACCCCTCCACTTT